The sequence of this TCR beta chain was determined in a study of a mutant IDH1 vaccine in newly diagnosed glioma. Study details: Patients were given eight vaccinations, scheduled in weeks 1, 3, 5, 7, 11, 15, 19 and 23. Previous treatment comprised radiotherapy, temozolomide, or both, mostly both.

The protocol was immunoSEQ multiplex PCR, while the TCRdb copy is restricted to in-frame clones and leaves out a portion. The sample shows around 40,000 clones, approximately 84% of them seen only once. To note about this clone: Its antigen is not known.

Time point noted: week 23, last vaccination. Each dose delivered 300 ug of mutant IDH1 20-mer peptide subcutaneously with imiquimod. The CDR3 loop spans 13 amino acids. Losses at the gene ends were 4 bases for V and 8 bases for J; bases not matched to a gene: 8. CDR1 and CDR2 from the germline V gene are SGDLS and YYNGEE. The sequencing used PBMCs, collected from a glioma patient whose treatment included an IDH1 peptide vaccine. This sequence originates from a woman aged 18-35 years with glioma. Some clones in this sample may be carry-over from other donors' samples. This chain connects TRBV9 to TRBJ1-2, with 7 bases lining up with TRBD1. The CDR3 loop is CASSFRQGEGYTF. CDR3 sequence (DNA): TGTGCCAGCAGCTTCAGACAGGGAGAAGGCTACACCTTC.